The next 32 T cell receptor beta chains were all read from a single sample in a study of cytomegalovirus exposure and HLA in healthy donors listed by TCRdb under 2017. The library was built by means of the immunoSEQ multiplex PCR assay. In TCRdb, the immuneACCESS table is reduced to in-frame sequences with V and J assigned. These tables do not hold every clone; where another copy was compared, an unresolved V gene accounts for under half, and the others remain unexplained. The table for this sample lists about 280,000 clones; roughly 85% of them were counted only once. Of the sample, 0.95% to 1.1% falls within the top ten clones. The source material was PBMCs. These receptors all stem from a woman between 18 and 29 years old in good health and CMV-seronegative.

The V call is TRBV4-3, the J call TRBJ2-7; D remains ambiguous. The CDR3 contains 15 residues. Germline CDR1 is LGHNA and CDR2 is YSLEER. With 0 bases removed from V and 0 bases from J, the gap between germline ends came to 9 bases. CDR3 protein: CASSQEGSSSYEQYF. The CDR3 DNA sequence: TGCGCCAGCAGCCAAGAAGGCTCTAGCTCCTACGAGCAGTACTTC.

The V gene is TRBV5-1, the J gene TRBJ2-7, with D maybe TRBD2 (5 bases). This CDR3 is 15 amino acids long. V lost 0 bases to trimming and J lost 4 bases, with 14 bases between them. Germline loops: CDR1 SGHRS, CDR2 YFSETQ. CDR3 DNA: TGCGCCAGCAGCTTGGGGCGGGCGGCGTGGTACGAGCAGTACTTC. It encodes CASSLGRAAWYEQYF.

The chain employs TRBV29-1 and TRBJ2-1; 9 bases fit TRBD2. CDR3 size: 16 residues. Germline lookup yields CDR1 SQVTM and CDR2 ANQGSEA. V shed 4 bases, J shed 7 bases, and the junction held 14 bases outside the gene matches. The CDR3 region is CSVVFAGGPLVNEQFF. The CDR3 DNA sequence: TGCAGCGTTGTATTTGCGGGAGGGCCTCTCGTGAATGAGCAGTTCTTC.

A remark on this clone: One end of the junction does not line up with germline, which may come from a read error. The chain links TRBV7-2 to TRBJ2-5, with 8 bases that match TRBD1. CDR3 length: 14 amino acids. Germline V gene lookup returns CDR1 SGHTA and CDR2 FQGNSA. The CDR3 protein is CASSVAGGAWSQYF. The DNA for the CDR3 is TGTGCCAGCAGCGTAGCAGGGGGCGCGTGGAGCCAGTACTTC. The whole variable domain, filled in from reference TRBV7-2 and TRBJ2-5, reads GAGVSQSPSNKVTEKGKDVELRCDPISGHTALYWYRQSLGQGLEFLIYFQGNSAPDKSGLPSDRFSAERTGGSVSTLTIQRTQQEDSAVYLCASSVAGGAWSQYFGPGTRLLVL.

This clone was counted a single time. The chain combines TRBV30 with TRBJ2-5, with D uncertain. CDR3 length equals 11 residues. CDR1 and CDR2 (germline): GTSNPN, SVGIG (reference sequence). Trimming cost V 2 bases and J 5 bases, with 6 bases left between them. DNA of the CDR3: TGTGCCTGGAGTAGCCGGGAGACCCAGTACTTC. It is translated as CAWSSRETQYF.

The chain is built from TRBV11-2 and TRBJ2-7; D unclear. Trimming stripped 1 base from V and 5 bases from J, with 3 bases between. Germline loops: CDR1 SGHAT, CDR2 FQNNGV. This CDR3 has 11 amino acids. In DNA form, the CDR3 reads TGTGCCAGCAGCTTAGTAGACGAGCAGTACTTC. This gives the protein CASSLVDEQYF.

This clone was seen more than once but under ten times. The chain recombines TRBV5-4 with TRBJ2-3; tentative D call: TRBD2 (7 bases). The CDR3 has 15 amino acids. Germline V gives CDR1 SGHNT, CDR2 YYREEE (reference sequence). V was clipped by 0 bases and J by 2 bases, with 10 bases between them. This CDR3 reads CASSLAGGHTDTQYF. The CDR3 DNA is TGTGCCAGCAGCTTGGCGGGGGGCCACACAGATACGCAGTATTTT.

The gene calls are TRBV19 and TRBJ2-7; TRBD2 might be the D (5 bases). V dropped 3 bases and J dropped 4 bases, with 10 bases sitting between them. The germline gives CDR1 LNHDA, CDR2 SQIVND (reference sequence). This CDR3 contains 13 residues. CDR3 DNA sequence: TGTGCCAGTAGTATGAGGGTTCATTACGAGCAGTACTTC. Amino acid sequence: CASSMRVHYEQYF. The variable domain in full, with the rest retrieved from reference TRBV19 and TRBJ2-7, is DGGITQSPKYLFRKEGQNVTLSCEQNLNHDAMYWYRQDPGQGLRLIYYSQIVNDFQKGDIAEGYSVSREKKESFPLTVTSAQKNPTAFYLCASSMRVHYEQYFGPGTRLTVT.

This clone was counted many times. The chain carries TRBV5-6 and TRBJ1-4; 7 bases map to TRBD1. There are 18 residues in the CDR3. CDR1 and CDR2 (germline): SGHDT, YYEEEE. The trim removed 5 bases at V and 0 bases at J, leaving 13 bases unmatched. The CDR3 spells CASSRTTGNPSTNEKLFF. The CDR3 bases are TGTGCCAGCAGTCGGACGACAGGGAATCCTTCAACTAATGAAAAACTGTTTTTT.

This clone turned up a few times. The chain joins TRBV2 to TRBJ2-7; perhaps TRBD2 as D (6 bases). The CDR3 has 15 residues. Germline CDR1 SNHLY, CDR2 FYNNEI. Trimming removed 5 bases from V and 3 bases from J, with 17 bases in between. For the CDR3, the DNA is TGTGCCAGCAGTCCCAATGGGGGGATGTTCTACGAGCAGTACTTC. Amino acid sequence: CASSPNGGMFYEQYF.

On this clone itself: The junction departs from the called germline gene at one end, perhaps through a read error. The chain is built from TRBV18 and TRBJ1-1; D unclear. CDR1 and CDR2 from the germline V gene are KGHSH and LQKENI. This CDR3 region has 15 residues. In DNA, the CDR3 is TGTGCTAGCTCACCACGGCATGGAGAGAACACTGAAGCTTTCTTT. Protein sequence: CASSPRHGENTEAFF.

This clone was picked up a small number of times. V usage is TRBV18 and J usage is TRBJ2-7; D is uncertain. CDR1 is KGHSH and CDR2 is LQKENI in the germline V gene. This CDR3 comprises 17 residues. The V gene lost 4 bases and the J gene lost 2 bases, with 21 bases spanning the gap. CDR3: CASSLIVTAEGTYEQYF. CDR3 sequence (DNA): TGTGCCAGCTCACTGATCGTCACCGCGGAAGGAACCTACGAGCAGTACTTC. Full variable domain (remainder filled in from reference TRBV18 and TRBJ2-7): NAGVMQNPRHLVRRRGQEARLRCSPMKGHSHVYWYRQLPEEGLKFMVYLQKENIIDESGMPKERFSAEFPKEGPSILRIQQVVRGDSAAYFCASSLIVTAEGTYEQYFGPGTRLTVT.

The DNA for the CDR3 is TGTGCCAGCAGTTTCCGGGACAGGGTGAAAGAGACCCAGTACTTC. Amino acid sequence: CASSFRDRVKETQYF. The chain has TRBV27 and TRBJ2-5; 9 bases line up with TRBD1. Germline CDR1 reads MNHEY; CDR2 reads SMNVEV (reference sequence). V lost 3 bases to trimming and J lost 3 bases; unmatched junction nucleotides: 5. The CDR3 spans 15 residues.

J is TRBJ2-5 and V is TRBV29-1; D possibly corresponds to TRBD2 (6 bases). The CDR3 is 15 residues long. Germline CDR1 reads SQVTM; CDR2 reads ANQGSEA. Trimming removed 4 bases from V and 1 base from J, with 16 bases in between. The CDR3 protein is CSVVLRGSGQETQYF. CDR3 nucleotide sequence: TGCAGCGTTGTATTGCGGGGTTCGGGCCAAGAGACCCAGTACTTC.

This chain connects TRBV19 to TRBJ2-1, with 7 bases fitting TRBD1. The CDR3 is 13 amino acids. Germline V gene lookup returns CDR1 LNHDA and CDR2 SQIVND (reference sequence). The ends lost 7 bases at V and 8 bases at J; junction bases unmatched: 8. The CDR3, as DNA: TGTGCCAGTACCTCTCCAGGGGGAGATGAGCAGTTCTTC. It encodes CASTSPGGDEQFF. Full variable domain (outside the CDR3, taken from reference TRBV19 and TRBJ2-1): DGGITQSPKYLFRKEGQNVTLSCEQNLNHDAMYWYRQDPGQGLRLIYYSQIVNDFQKGDIAEGYSVSREKKESFPLTVTSAQKNPTAFYLCASTSPGGDEQFFGPGTRLTVL.

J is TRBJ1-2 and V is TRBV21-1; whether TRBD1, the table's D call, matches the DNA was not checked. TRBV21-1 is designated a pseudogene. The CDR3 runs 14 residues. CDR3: CASSLRTGVAGYTF. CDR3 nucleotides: TGTGCCAGCAGCCTACGGACAGGGGTGGCTGGCTACACCTTC.

This chain's CDR3 is CASSFISRTGHNEQFF. CDR3 in DNA: TGTGCCAGCAGCTTTATTTCCCGGACAGGTCACAATGAGCAGTTCTTC. The rearrangement links TRBV7-9 to TRBJ2-1; 7 bases fit TRBD1. The V and J ends lost 3 bases and 5 bases, in that order; junction bases with no gene match: 10. This CDR3 comprises 16 residues. Germline assignment: CDR1 SEHNR and CDR2 FQNEAQ (reference sequence). Variable domain in full (rest from reference TRBV7-9 and TRBJ2-1): DTGVSQNPRHKITKRGQNVTFRCDPISEHNRLYWYRQTLGQGPEFLTYFQNEAQLEKSRLLSDRFSAERPKGSFSTLEIQRTEQGDSAMYLCASSFISRTGHNEQFFGPGTRLTVL.

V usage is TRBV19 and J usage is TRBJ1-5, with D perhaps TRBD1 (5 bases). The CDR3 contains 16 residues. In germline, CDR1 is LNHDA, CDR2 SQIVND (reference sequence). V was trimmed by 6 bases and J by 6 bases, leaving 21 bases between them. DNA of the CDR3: TGTGCCAGTAGCCCTGACGGAATCGGGGGTAGTCAGCCCCAGCATTTT. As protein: CASSPDGIGGSQPQHF.

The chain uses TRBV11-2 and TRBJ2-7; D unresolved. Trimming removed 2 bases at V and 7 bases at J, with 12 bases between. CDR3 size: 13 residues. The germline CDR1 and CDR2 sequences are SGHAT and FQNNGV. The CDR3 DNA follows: TGTGCCAGCAGCTTATCCTGGGTCGGGGAGCAGTACTTC. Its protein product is CASSLSWVGEQYF.

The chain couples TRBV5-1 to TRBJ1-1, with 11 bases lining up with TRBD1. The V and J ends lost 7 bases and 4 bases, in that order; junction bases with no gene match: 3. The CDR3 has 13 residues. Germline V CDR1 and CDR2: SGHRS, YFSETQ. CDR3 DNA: TGCGCCAGCTCCGGGACAGGGGGCACTGAAGCTTTCTTT. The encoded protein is CASSGTGGTEAFF.

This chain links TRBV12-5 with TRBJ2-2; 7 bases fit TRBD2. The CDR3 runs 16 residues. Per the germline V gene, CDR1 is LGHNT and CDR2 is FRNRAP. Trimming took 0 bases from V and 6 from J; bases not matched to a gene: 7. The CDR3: CASGLVLVGGSGELFF. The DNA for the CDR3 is TGTGCTAGTGGTTTGGTACTGGTGGGGGGGTCCGGGGAGCTGTTTTTT.

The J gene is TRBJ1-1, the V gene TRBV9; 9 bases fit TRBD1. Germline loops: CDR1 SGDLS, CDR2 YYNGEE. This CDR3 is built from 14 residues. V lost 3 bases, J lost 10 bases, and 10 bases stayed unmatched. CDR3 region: CASSEDRGVARAFF. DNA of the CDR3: TGTGCCAGCAGCGAGGACAGGGGAGTAGCTCGAGCTTTCTTT.

The CDR3 region has the DNA TGTGCCAGCAGCCAAGCATATGGGCTAGCGAGCTACGAGCAGTACTTC. Its protein is CASSQAYGLASYEQYF. The chain uses TRBV4-2 and TRBJ2-7; tentative D call: TRBD2 (6 bases). Trimming cost V 1 base and J 3 bases, with 16 bases left between them. Per the germline V gene, CDR1 is LGHNA and CDR2 is YNFKEQ. The CDR3 spans 16 residues.

Written as DNA, the CDR3 is TGTGCCAGCACAGACTTGATCAATGAGCAGTTCTTC. It encodes CASTDLINEQFF. V is TRBV6-1 and J is TRBJ2-1; no definite D call. The CDR3 covers 12 residues. Germline V CDR1 and CDR2: MNHNS, SASEGT. V gave up 7 bases and J gave up 6 bases, with 10 bases separating them.

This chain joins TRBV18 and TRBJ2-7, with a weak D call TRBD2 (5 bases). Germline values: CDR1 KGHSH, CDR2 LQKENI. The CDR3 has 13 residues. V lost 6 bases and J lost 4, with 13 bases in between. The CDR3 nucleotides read TGTGCCAGCTCCCCCGGGGTGGGGTACGAGCAGTACTTC. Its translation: CASSPGVGYEQYF. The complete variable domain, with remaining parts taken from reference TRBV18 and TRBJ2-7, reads NAGVMQNPRHLVRRRGQEARLRCSPMKGHSHVYWYRQLPEEGLKFMVYLQKENIIDESGMPKERFSAEFPKEGPSILRIQQVVRGDSAAYFCASSPGVGYEQYFGPGTRLTVT.

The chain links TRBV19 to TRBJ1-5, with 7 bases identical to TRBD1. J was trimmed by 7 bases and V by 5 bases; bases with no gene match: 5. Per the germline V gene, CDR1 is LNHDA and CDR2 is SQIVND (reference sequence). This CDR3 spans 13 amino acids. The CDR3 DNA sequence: TGTGCCAGTAGTCGGGACAGTTGGCAGCCCCAGCATTTT. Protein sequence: CASSRDSWQPQHF.

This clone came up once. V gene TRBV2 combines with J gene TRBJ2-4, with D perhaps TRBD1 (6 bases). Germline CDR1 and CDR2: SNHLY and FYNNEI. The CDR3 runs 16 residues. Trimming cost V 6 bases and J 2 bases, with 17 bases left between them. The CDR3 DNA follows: TGTGCCAGCAGGACGACAGGCCCAAGAACCAAAAACATTCAGTACTTC. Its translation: CASRTTGPRTKNIQYF.

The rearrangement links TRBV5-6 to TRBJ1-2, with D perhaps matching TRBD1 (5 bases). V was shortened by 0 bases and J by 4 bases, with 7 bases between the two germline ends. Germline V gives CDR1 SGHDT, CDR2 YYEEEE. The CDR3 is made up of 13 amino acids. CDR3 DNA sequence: TGTGCCAGCAGCTTGGGCGGGGCCTATGGCTACACCTTC. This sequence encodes CASSLGGAYGYTF.

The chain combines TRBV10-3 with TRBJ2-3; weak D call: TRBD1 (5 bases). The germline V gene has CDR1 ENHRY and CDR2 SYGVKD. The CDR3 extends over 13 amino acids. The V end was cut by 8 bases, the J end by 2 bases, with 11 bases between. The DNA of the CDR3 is TGTGCCATCTCCAGACAGCCCACAGATACGCAGTATTTT. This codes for CAISRQPTDTQYF.

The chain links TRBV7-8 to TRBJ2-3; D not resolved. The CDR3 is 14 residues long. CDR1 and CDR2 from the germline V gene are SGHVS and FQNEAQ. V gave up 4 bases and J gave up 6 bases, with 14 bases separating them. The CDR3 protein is CASSSQQIRDTQYF. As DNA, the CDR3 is TGTGCCAGCAGCTCGCAGCAGATCAGGGATACGCAGTATTTT.

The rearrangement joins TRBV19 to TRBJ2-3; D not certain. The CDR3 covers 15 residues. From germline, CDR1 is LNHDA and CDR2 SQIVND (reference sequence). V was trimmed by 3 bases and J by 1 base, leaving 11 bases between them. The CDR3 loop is CASSIPNRGTDTQYF. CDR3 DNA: TGTGCCAGTAGTATCCCCAACCGGGGCACAGATACGCAGTATTTT.

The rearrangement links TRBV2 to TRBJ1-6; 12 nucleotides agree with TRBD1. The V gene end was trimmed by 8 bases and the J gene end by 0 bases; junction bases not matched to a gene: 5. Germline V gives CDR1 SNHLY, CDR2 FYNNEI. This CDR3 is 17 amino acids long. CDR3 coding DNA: TGTGCCAGCGGGACAGGGGGCCTTAGCTCCTATAATTCACCCCTCCACTTT. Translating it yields CASGTGGLSSYNSPLHF.